Below, 28 T cell receptor beta chains from the same sample are listed, as sequenced in a study of cytomegalovirus exposure and HLA in healthy donors. The PCR ran on 60 Vbeta and 13 Jbeta primers. Sequencing was performed with immunoSEQ multiplex PCR; in TCRdb, only in-frame clones are kept and a portion is missing. The table has 210,000 or so clones, 80% to 85% seen once. Sequences were obtained from PBMCs. All receptors derive from a boy aged 2 to 10 in good health and CMV-seronegative.

The chain carries TRBV5-4 and TRBJ2-3; possibly TRBD2 for D (5 bases). This CDR3 comprises 15 residues. The germline V gene encodes CDR1 SGHNT and CDR2 YYREEE (reference sequence). V lost 6 bases and J 0 bases, leaving 14 bases between the germline ends. The CDR3 sequence: CASTEGVSSTDTQYF. The CDR3 nucleotides are TGTGCCAGCACCGAGGGTGTTTCGAGCACAGATACGCAGTATTTT.

The chain has TRBV7-6 and TRBJ2-4, with D perhaps TRBD2 (7 bases). V was pared by 1 base and J by 6 bases, with 13 bases between. The CDR3 consists of 15 residues. CDR1 is SGHVS, CDR2 FNYEAQ, per germline. CDR3 sequence reads: CASSLVQGGGNIQYF. In nucleotides, the CDR3 is TGTGCCAGCAGCTTAGTACAGGGAGGGGGAAACATTCAGTACTTC.

V and J are TRBV5-4 and TRBJ1-2; D may be TRBD1 (5 bases). V lost 4 bases and J 8 bases, leaving 9 bases between the germline ends. The CDR3 contains 11 residues. CDR1 is SGHNT, CDR2 YYREEE, per germline (reference sequence). Here the CDR3 DNA reads TGTGCCAGCAGCGCAGGGCCCGGCTACACCTTC. Residues: CASSAGPGYTF.

The chain carries TRBV10-3 and TRBJ2-3; TRBD2 agrees at 9 bases. J lost 5 bases, V lost 4 bases, and 1 base had no gene match. The germline CDR1 and CDR2 sequences are ENHRY and SYGVKD. The CDR3 is 13 residues long. The CDR3, as DNA: TGTGCCATCAGTGGGACTAGCGTAGATACGCAGTATTTT. Translated: CAISGTSVDTQYF.

The chain uses TRBV7-2 and TRBJ2-7, with 8 positions matching TRBD1. The CDR3 extends over 15 amino acids. J lost 5 bases, V lost 6 bases, and 12 bases had no gene match. CDR1 and CDR2 from the germline V gene are SGHTA and FQGNSA. DNA of the CDR3: TGTGCCAGCAGTTTAAGGACAGGGTCGAAGAACGAGCAGTACTTC. This codes for CASSLRTGSKNEQYF. Filled out from reference TRBV7-2 and TRBJ2-7, the complete variable domain reads GAGVSQSPSNKVTEKGKDVELRCDPISGHTALYWYRQSLGQGLEFLIYFQGNSAPDKSGLPSDRFSAERTGGSVSTLTIQRTQQEDSAVYLCASSLRTGSKNEQYFGPGTRLTVT.

This clone has a single count. The gene calls are TRBV13 and TRBJ1-3; tentatively, D is TRBD1 (5 bases). This CDR3 has 14 amino acids. Germline CDR1 PRHDT, CDR2 FYEKMQ (reference sequence). V lost 7 bases, J lost 2 bases, and 12 bases lay in between. CDR3 protein: CASTGRGTGNTIYF. In nucleotides, the CDR3 is TGTGCCAGCACCGGGCGGGGGACTGGAAACACCATATATTTT.

This chain links TRBV7-9 with TRBJ2-3; 7 bases line up with TRBD1. This CDR3 comprises 18 residues. Germline assignment: CDR1 SEHNR and CDR2 FQNEAQ (reference sequence). The V segment lost 5 bases and the J segment 1 base; nucleotides outside the gene matches: 15. The CDR3 loop is CASSTPLRGPLRTDTQYF. The CDR3 region has the DNA TGTGCCAGCAGCACGCCGCTGAGGGGGCCTCTGCGCACAGATACGCAGTATTTT.

The V and J genes are TRBV10-3 and TRBJ2-1; 10 bases line up with TRBD1. Germline CDR1 and CDR2: ENHRY and SYGVKD. This CDR3 contains 14 residues. With V trimmed by 6 bases and J by 2 bases, 1 base remained unmatched. Here the CDR3 reads CAISGQGAYNEQFF. The CDR3 DNA reads TGTGCCATCAGCGGACAGGGGGCCTACAATGAGCAGTTCTTC.

Concerning this clone itself: Its ends do not fully match the called genes, so a read error is possible. This rearrangement joins TRBV9 to TRBJ1-2, with D possibly matching TRBD1 (5 bases). Germline lookup yields CDR1 SGDLS and CDR2 YYNGEE. The CDR3 runs to 13 residues. CDR3 DNA: TGTGCCAGCAACAAGGACATTAACTATGGCTACCCCTTC. Translating it yields CASNKDINYGYPF.

The chain recombines TRBV9 with TRBJ2-1; TRBD2 matches at 8 bases. V dropped 7 bases and J dropped 8; count of bases not matched to a gene: 11. The CDR3 spans 14 residues. The germline gives CDR1 SGDLS, CDR2 YYNGEE. In DNA, the CDR3 is TGTGCCAGCTCCTCAGACGGGGGGGCCGATGAGCAGTTCTTC. Encoded protein: CASSSDGGADEQFF.

The DNA of the CDR3 is TGTGCCAGCAGTTTATCGGGGGGGCTGGGGTACCAAGAGACCCAGTACTTC. The encoded protein is CASSLSGGLGYQETQYF. The chain links TRBV27 to TRBJ2-5, with TRBD2 as a possible D gene (7 bases). Trimming shortened V by 0 bases and J by 0 bases, and 14 bases separated the two germline ends. The CDR3 sequence is 17 residues long. Germline CDR1 is MNHEY and CDR2 is SMNVEV (reference sequence).

The CDR3 nucleotides are TGTGCCTGGAGGGGACTAGCGGGGTGTGAGCAGTTCTTC. This encodes CAWRGLAGCEQFF. The V and J genes are TRBV30 and TRBJ2-1; 13 bases are a match to TRBD2. Trimming removed 3 bases from V and 9 bases from J; junction bases left unmatched: 2. Germline V gene lookup returns CDR1 GTSNPN and CDR2 SVGIG (reference sequence). The CDR3 has 13 residues.

The chain links TRBV11-2 to TRBJ1-1; D gene unclear. V was trimmed by 1 base and J by 5 bases, leaving 8 bases between them. Per the germline V gene, CDR1 is SGHAT and CDR2 is FQNNGV. CDR3 size: 13 residues. CDR3 sequence reads: CASSLAGKTEAFF. The CDR3 DNA reads TGTGCCAGCAGCTTAGCTGGCAAGACTGAAGCTTTCTTT.

The gene calls are TRBV5-4 and TRBJ2-3, with 8 nucleotides matching TRBD2. CDR3 length: 14 amino acids. Germline V gives CDR1 SGHNT, CDR2 YYREEE (reference sequence). J lost 5 bases, V lost 0 bases, and 2 bases had no gene match. The CDR3: CASSLVTSEDTQYF. CDR3 bases: TGTGCCAGCAGCTTGGTGACTAGCGAAGATACGCAGTATTTT.

The chain has TRBV7-8 and TRBJ2-7; perhaps TRBD2 as D (5 bases). This CDR3 has 14 amino acids. Trimming cost V 6 bases and J 2 bases, with 14 bases left between them. CDR1 SGHVS and CDR2 FQNEAQ come from the germline V gene. This chain's CDR3 is CASRVFVGAYEQYF. The CDR3 nucleotides are TGTGCCAGCAGGGTTTTCGTGGGAGCCTACGAGCAGTACTTC.

V gene TRBV7-2 combines with J gene TRBJ2-7, with TRBD2 matching 11 bases. The ends lost 4 bases at V and 2 bases at J; junction bases unmatched: 1. This CDR3 comprises 14 residues. The V gene's germline CDR1 is SGHTA and CDR2 FQGNSA. The CDR3: CASSYSGGAYEQYF. The CDR3 DNA reads TGTGCCAGCAGCTATAGCGGGGGGGCCTACGAGCAGTACTTC. Full variable domain (outside the CDR3, taken from reference TRBV7-2 and TRBJ2-7): GAGVSQSPSNKVTEKGKDVELRCDPISGHTALYWYRQSLGQGLEFLIYFQGNSAPDKSGLPSDRFSAERTGGSVSTLTIQRTQQEDSAVYLCASSYSGGAYEQYFGPGTRLTVT.

The CDR3 DNA reads TGTGCCAGCTCACCGATAACGACAGGCAGGGTTTACGAGCAGTACTTC. Its protein is CASSPITTGRVYEQYF. This chain connects TRBV18 to TRBJ2-7; tentatively, D is TRBD1 (6 bases). The CDR3 spans 16 residues. Trimming took off 3 bases at V and 4 bases at J, with 19 bases between the two ends. Germline V gene lookup returns CDR1 KGHSH and CDR2 LQKENI.

This chain joins TRBV13 and TRBJ2-2, with D possibly being TRBD1 (6 bases). V was shortened by 5 bases and J by 3 bases, with 10 bases between the two germline ends. The length of the CDR3 is 14 residues. Germline V gene sequence: CDR1 PRHDT, CDR2 FYEKMQ (reference sequence). CDR3 loop: CASSITGHTGELFF. As DNA, the CDR3 is TGTGCCAGCAGCATAACAGGGCACACCGGGGAGCTGTTTTTT.

The chain carries TRBV9 and TRBJ2-7, with 8 bases matching TRBD1. Germline CDR1 and CDR2: SGDLS and YYNGEE. CDR3 length: 15 amino acids. Trimming removed 5 bases from V and 1 base from J; junction bases left unmatched: 8. The chain's CDR3 is CASSPRTGRSYEQYF. Written as DNA, the CDR3 is TGTGCCAGCAGTCCTCGGACAGGGAGGTCCTACGAGCAGTACTTC. The full variable domain, completed using reference TRBV9 and TRBJ2-7, is DSGVTQTPKHLITATGQRVTLRCSPRSGDLSVYWYQQSLDQGLQFLIQYYNGEERAKGNILERFSAQQFPDLHSELNLSSLELGDSALYFCASSPRTGRSYEQYFGPGTRLTVT.

This chain connects TRBV29-1 to TRBJ2-5; TRBD2 agrees at 7 bases. In germline, CDR1 is SQVTM, CDR2 ANQGSEA. This CDR3 is built from 13 residues. V shed 5 bases and J 4 bases; nucleotides not matched to a gene: 7. CDR3 in amino acids: CSVQSGIGETQYF. The CDR3 bases are TGCAGCGTTCAGAGCGGGATCGGAGAGACCCAGTACTTC.

V usage is TRBV9 and J usage is TRBJ2-2; 13 bases are a match to TRBD2. Trimming cost V 6 bases and J 6 bases; bases outside gene matches: 8. The germline CDR1 and CDR2 sequences are SGDLS and YYNGEE. This CDR3 is built from 16 residues. CDR3 loop: CASTTGLAGIAGELFF. In DNA form, the CDR3 reads TGTGCCAGCACCACGGGACTAGCGGGGATAGCCGGGGAGCTGTTTTTT.

The V and J genes are TRBV5-1 and TRBJ1-1; 8 bases line up with TRBD1. The CDR3 has 16 residues. The V gene end was trimmed by 5 bases and the J gene end by 0 bases; junction bases not matched to a gene: 9. Germline assignment: CDR1 SGHRS and CDR2 YFSETQ. As DNA, the CDR3 is TGCGCCAGCAGGTTTGATGGGACAGGTTTGAACACTGAAGCTTTCTTT. Protein product: CASRFDGTGLNTEAFF.

This rearrangement joins TRBV6-1 to TRBJ1-2, with 8 bases matching TRBD1. J lost 4 bases, V lost 0 bases, and 10 bases had no gene match. This CDR3 contains 17 residues. Looked up from germline, CDR1 is MNHNS and CDR2 is SASEGT. The CDR3 is CASSEATVATGAYGYTF. The CDR3 bases are TGTGCCAGCAGTGAAGCCACCGTTGCGACAGGGGCCTATGGCTACACCTTC.

The chain employs TRBV27 and TRBJ2-7; TRBD1 aligns across 8 bases. Losses at the gene ends were 4 bases for V and 4 bases for J; bases not matched to a gene: 15. Germline values: CDR1 MNHEY, CDR2 SMNVEV (reference sequence). The CDR3 extends over 17 amino acids. This chain's CDR3 is CASSSLLGQGIIYEQYF. In DNA form, the CDR3 reads TGTGCCAGCAGTTCCCTCCTCGGACAGGGAATTATTTACGAGCAGTACTTC.

V is TRBV6-1 and J is TRBJ1-2, with unresolved D. Germline lookup yields CDR1 MNHNS and CDR2 SASEGT. The CDR3 is made up of 13 amino acids. Deletions cut 5 bases from V and 5 bases from J, with 12 bases between. The CDR3 sequence is CASSTRPGYGYTF. The CDR3 nucleotides are TGTGCCAGCAGTACCCGGCCGGGATATGGCTACACCTTC.

This clone was found once. J is TRBJ2-1 and V is TRBV25-1; 7 nucleotides line up with TRBD2. The CDR3 extends over 11 amino acids. J gave up 6 bases and V 9 bases, and 2 bases lay outside the gene matches. Germline lookup yields CDR1 MGHDK and CDR2 SYGVNS. Here the CDR3 reads CASGRGNEQFF. CDR3 sequence (DNA): TGTGCCAGTGGGAGGGGCAATGAGCAGTTCTTC.

The V gene is TRBV19, the J gene TRBJ2-2; TRBD2 aligns across 9 bases. This CDR3 has 16 amino acids. The germline V gene encodes CDR1 LNHDA and CDR2 SQIVND (reference sequence). Trimming cost V 6 bases and J 3 bases; bases outside gene matches: 8. CDR3: CASRFPGLAHTGELFF. In nucleotides, the CDR3 is TGTGCCAGTAGGTTCCCGGGACTAGCCCACACCGGGGAGCTGTTTTTT.

V is TRBV6-4 and J is TRBJ2-1; possible D gene TRBD2, 6 bases. Trimming removed 0 bases at V and 3 bases at J, with 9 bases between. CDR1 is MRHNA, CDR2 SNTAGT, per germline. The length of the CDR3 is 15 residues. The CDR3 sequence is CASSDSGGIYNEQFF. The CDR3 nucleotides are TGTGCCAGCAGTGACTCCGGGGGAATCTACAATGAGCAGTTCTTC.